These 23 T cell receptor beta chains were all obtained from the same sample, sequenced in a study of untreated major depressive disorder. The assay was immunoSEQ multiplex PCR, and TCRdb's table has in-frame clones only and misses some. The table lists fewer than 25,000 clones, about 83% of them singletons. The sequencing input was CD4+ T cells from PBMCs. The source is a woman in her 30s in good health.

The chain couples TRBV6-6 to TRBJ2-7; 8 bases line up with TRBD1. J gave up 4 bases and V 4 bases, and 6 bases lay outside the gene matches. The CDR3 runs to 14 residues. Germline CDR1 MNHNY, CDR2 SVGAGI (reference sequence). The DNA for the CDR3 is TGTGCCAGCAGTTCCATGACAGGGGCGTACGAGCAGTACTTC. This gives the protein CASSSMTGAYEQYF.

V usage is TRBV27 and J usage is TRBJ2-3; 10 bases line up with TRBD2. Trimming took 2 bases from V and 4 from J; bases not matched to a gene: 15. Germline V gives CDR1 MNHEY, CDR2 SMNVEV (reference sequence). The CDR3 consists of 19 residues. DNA of the CDR3: TGTGCCAGCAGTTTAAAGTCGCTAGCGGGAGTCGGATGGGCAGATACGCAGTATTTT. Protein sequence: CASSLKSLAGVGWADTQYF.

J is TRBJ1-2 and V is TRBV28; the D is unclear. The CDR3 is made up of 13 amino acids. Germline V CDR1 and CDR2: MDHEN, SYDVKM. V gave up 7 bases and J gave up 5 bases, with 14 bases separating them. CDR3 sequence reads: CASNEAAVYGYTF. DNA of the CDR3: TGTGCCAGCAATGAGGCGGCGGTTTATGGCTACACCTTC.

The gene calls are TRBV9 and TRBJ2-1; 9 bases are a match to TRBD2. Germline assignment: CDR1 SGDLS and CDR2 YYNGEE. The CDR3 totals 15 residues. J gave up 4 bases and V 3 bases, and 5 bases lay outside the gene matches. The DNA of the CDR3 is TGTGCCAGCAGCGCTCGACTAGCGGCGTACAATGAGCAGTTCTTC. Translation gives CASSARLAAYNEQFF.

This chain joins TRBV7-2 and TRBJ2-7; no clear D. This CDR3 has 12 residues. Germline lookup yields CDR1 SGHTA and CDR2 FQGNSA. Deletions cut 5 bases from V and 6 bases from J, with 11 bases between. DNA for the CDR3: TGTGCCAGCAGCCCAGACCAGATCGAGCAGTACTTC. Its protein is CASSPDQIEQYF.

This clone has a handful of counts. The V call is TRBV5-5, the J call TRBJ1-1, with D unclear. The CDR3 has 12 amino acids. Trimming pared 1 base from V and 3 bases from J, leaving 4 bases between. Germline CDR1 SGHKS, CDR2 YYEKEE (reference sequence). The CDR3 protein is CASSLSDTEAFF. The CDR3 DNA sequence: TGTGCCAGCAGCTTGTCCGACACTGAAGCTTTCTTT.

The rearrangement uses TRBV20-1 and TRBJ2-7, with D hard to call. Deletions cut 2 bases from V and 2 bases from J, with 4 bases between. The CDR3 is made up of 11 amino acids. Germline values: CDR1 DFQATT, CDR2 SNEGSKA (reference sequence). The CDR3 DNA is TGCAGTGCTAGACCAACCTACGAGCAGTACTTC. This sequence encodes CSARPTYEQYF.

The CDR3 reads CASSSSRRDTEAFF. The DNA for the CDR3 is TGTGCCAGCAGTTCATCGCGCCGTGACACTGAAGCTTTCTTT. The chain carries TRBV2 and TRBJ1-1; D unresolved. CDR3 size: 14 residues. Trimming stripped 5 bases from V and 3 bases from J, with 13 bases between. Germline lookup yields CDR1 SNHLY and CDR2 FYNNEI. The complete variable domain, with remaining parts taken from reference TRBV2 and TRBJ1-1, reads EPEVTQTPSHQVTQMGQEVILRCVPISNHLYFYWYRQILGQKVEFLVSFYNNEISEKSEIFDDQFSVERPDGSNFTLKIRSTKLEDSAMYFCASSSSRRDTEAFFGQGTRLTVV.

The genes are TRBV5-4 and TRBJ2-3; TRBD1 agrees at 10 bases. This CDR3 spans 14 amino acids. Germline CDR1 is SGHNT and CDR2 is YYREEE (reference sequence). V gave up 4 bases and J gave up 4 bases; unmatched junction bases: 3. Here the CDR3 DNA reads TGTGCCAGCAGCGATGGACAGGGGGCAGATACGCAGTATTTT. Translated: CASSDGQGADTQYF.

This clone has a single count. The chain couples TRBV6-5 to TRBJ2-2, with 7 bases fitting TRBD2. Germline V gene sequence: CDR1 MNHEY, CDR2 SVGAGI. The CDR3 covers 13 residues. V lost 5 bases to trimming and J lost 6 bases; unmatched junction nucleotides: 3. CDR3 coding DNA: TGTGCCAGCAGTCAAACTAGCGCCGGGGAGCTGTTTTTT. Translated, it gives CASSQTSAGELFF.

In its sample, this clone was seen once. The chain couples TRBV9 to TRBJ2-5; possible D gene TRBD2, 6 bases. The length of the CDR3 is 15 residues. CDR1 is SGDLS and CDR2 is YYNGEE in the germline V gene. V was cut by 4 bases and J by 2 bases, with 15 bases left in between. CDR3 DNA: TGTGCCAGCAGCTTTGGGACTTTCGGACAAGAGACCCAGTACTTC. It codes for CASSFGTFGQETQYF.

The rearrangement joins TRBV30 to TRBJ2-7; D is possibly TRBD1 or TRBD2 (7 bases each). Looked up from germline, CDR1 is GTSNPN and CDR2 is SVGIG (reference sequence). V lost 4 bases, J lost 6 bases, and 13 bases lay in between. The CDR3 covers 12 residues. In DNA, the CDR3 is TGTGCCTGGAACAGGGGACTAAGCGAGCAGTACTTC. This sequence encodes CAWNRGLSEQYF.

The CDR3 DNA reads as TGTGCCAGCAGTTTAGGTTCCGGGTCCGGGGAGCTGTTTTTT. Translated: CASSLGSGSGELFF. The V gene is TRBV28, the J gene TRBJ2-2; no clear D. The V gene lost 2 bases and the J gene lost 6 bases, with 10 bases spanning the gap. The CDR3 runs to 14 residues. In germline, CDR1 is MDHEN, CDR2 SYDVKM.

The CDR3, as DNA: TGTGCCAGCAGGGACACGGGACTAGCCAAAAACATTCAGTACTTC. Amino acid sequence: CASRDTGLAKNIQYF. V gene TRBV5-4 combines with J gene TRBJ2-4; perhaps TRBD2 as D (6 bases). Trimming removed 5 bases at V and 0 bases at J, with 12 bases between. CDR1 and CDR2 (germline): SGHNT, YYREEE (reference sequence). The CDR3 sequence is 15 residues long.

The chain joins TRBV5-4 to TRBJ2-7; D may be TRBD2 (5 bases). Germline V gene data show CDR1 as SGHNT and CDR2 as YYREEE (reference sequence). Trimming cost V 1 base and J 12 bases, with 17 bases left between them. The CDR3 covers 13 residues. For the CDR3, the DNA is TGTGCCAGCAGCTTGTCGGGATCGGGGTCCCGGTACTTC. Protein: CASSLSGSGSRYF.

The chain couples TRBV10-1 to TRBJ1-5; TRBD1 might be the D (6 bases). Germline assignment: CDR1 WNHNN and CDR2 SYGVQD (reference sequence). The CDR3 covers 17 residues. Deletions cut 0 bases from V and 6 bases from J, with 18 bases between. The CDR3 sequence is CASSESTGISVVQPQHF. The CDR3 nucleotides are TGCGCCAGCAGTGAGTCTACAGGGATATCGGTAGTTCAGCCCCAGCATTTT.

The chain employs TRBV2 and TRBJ1-3; D uncertain. Germline values: CDR1 SNHLY, CDR2 FYNNEI. The CDR3 spans 15 residues. Trimming removed 1 base at V and 0 bases at J, with 7 bases between. CDR3 sequence: CASSEEKASGNTIYF. The CDR3 coding sequence is TGTGCCAGCAGTGAAGAGAAAGCCTCTGGAAACACCATATATTTT.

The CDR3 reads CASSEGAGALSSGNTIYF. The CDR3 DNA follows: TGTGCCAGCAGTGAAGGGGCAGGGGCCTTAAGCTCTGGAAACACCATATATTTT. This sequence joins TRBV2 and TRBJ1-3, with a weak D call TRBD1 (6 bases). This CDR3 contains 18 residues. V lost 1 base and J lost 0, with 16 bases in between. The germline V gene has CDR1 SNHLY and CDR2 FYNNEI.

The chain uses TRBV4-1 and TRBJ2-3, with a weak D call TRBD2 (6 bases). This CDR3 is built from 17 residues. CDR1 is MGHRA, CDR2 YSYEKL, per germline. Trimming cost V 4 bases and J 4 bases, with 21 bases left between them. Here the CDR3 DNA reads TGCGCCAGCAGCCTCTCTGTAGCGGTCAGAGGGGCAGATACGCAGTATTTT. Its translation: CASSLSVAVRGADTQYF.

The rearrangement joins TRBV18 to TRBJ2-1; D is uncertain. The V gene lost 2 bases and the J gene lost 5 bases, with 7 bases spanning the gap. CDR3 length: 13 residues. The V gene's germline CDR1 is KGHSH and CDR2 LQKENI. The CDR3 nucleotides read TGTGCCAGCTCACCATTTGCGGACAATGAGCAGTTCTTC. The encoded protein is CASSPFADNEQFF. Together with reference TRBV18 and TRBJ2-1, the CDR3 gives the full variable domain: NAGVMQNPRHLVRRRGQEARLRCSPMKGHSHVYWYRQLPEEGLKFMVYLQKENIIDESGMPKERFSAEFPKEGPSILRIQQVVRGDSAAYFCASSPFADNEQFFGPGTRLTVL.

Regarding this clone: The junction differs from germline at one of its ends, possibly a read error. The chain is built from TRBV4-1 and TRBJ1-2; 9 bases are shared with TRBD1. CDR1 is MGHRA, CDR2 YSYEKL, per germline. CDR3 size: 15 residues. Written as DNA, the CDR3 is TGCGCCAGCAGCCAAGAAATGTCGGCTCGGGACAGGGCCGGCTTC. Amino acids: CASSQEMSARDRAGF.

The chain employs TRBV2 and TRBJ1-2, with D perhaps matching TRBD1 (6 bases). In germline, CDR1 is SNHLY, CDR2 FYNNEI. CDR3 length: 13 residues. With 2 bases removed from V and 6 bases from J, the gap between germline ends came to 10 bases. In DNA form, the CDR3 reads TGTGCCAGCAGTGAATCAGGGGTTAATGGCTACACCTTC. It specifies CASSESGVNGYTF.

The chain is built from TRBV27 and TRBJ1-2, with TRBD1 matching over 11 bases. The length of the CDR3 is 15 residues. From germline, CDR1 is MNHEY and CDR2 SMNVEV (reference sequence). With 5 bases clipped from V and 3 bases from J, the junction kept 5 bases outside the gene matches. The CDR3 region is CASSGQGAQDYGYTF. The CDR3, as DNA: TGTGCCAGCAGTGGACAGGGGGCGCAGGACTATGGCTACACCTTC.